This section outlines one T cell receptor (beta chain) sequence together with its context. Its antigen is not known. Germline CDR1 and CDR2: ENHRY and SYGVKD. The CDR3 sequence is 15 residues long. V trimming: 0 bases; J trimming: 3 bases; junction bases outside the gene matches: 4. The data were taken from a study of tumor-infiltrating lymphocytes in primary liver carcinoma. Study in general: Patients included men and women of 30 to 69 years. Whole-study findings and limits: The overlap of tumor-adjacent and tumor-blood pairs was smaller than that of tumor region pairs. The bulk unsorted samples meant that CD4+ and CD8+ repertoires went uncompared.

A primer matching the constant region was used to make TCR beta cDNA from 500 to 650 ng of total RNA. Employing slightly modified ARM-PCR, three nested multiplex PCR rounds were run, and these gave rise to the TCR beta libraries. The study ran its first two PCR rounds for roughly 10 cycles each, using TRBV1-TRBV30 forward primers and a C-beta reverse primer. Using its own MiXCR run on the multiplex PCR reads, TCRdb lists one record per CDR3 protein. The data contain about 180,000 distinct CDR3 sequences, about 55% of them singletons. Germline DNA was also extracted, with blood RNA taken from unsorted whole blood. Four milliliters of peripheral blood were collected before surgery.

This chain joins TRBV10-3 and TRBJ1-1, with 7 bases identical to TRBD1. The sequencing sample was made of peripheral blood. This TCR was sampled from a man in his forties with primary liver carcinoma and hepatitis B virus infection. In DNA form, the CDR3 reads TGTGCCATCAGTGAGTCTCCAGGGGGGGACACTGAAGCTTTCTTT. Its protein is CAISESPGGDTEAFF.